Here is one T cell receptor beta chain with its context. Its antigen remains unidentified. This entry is derived from a study of early T cells in non-severe SARS-CoV-2 infection. General study findings and limits: Private and CD4 specificities were missed by VDJdb matching, which favored anti-spike CD8 responses.

With V trimmed by 2 bases and J by 0 bases, 4 bases remained unmatched. The CDR3 is made up of 16 amino acids. Germline CDR1 MDHEN, CDR2 SYDVKM. Unique molecular identifiers were added to individual cDNA molecules. TCRdb re-called the 5' RACE reads through MiXCR, storing one row per CDR3 protein. The sample holds roughly 100,000 distinct CDR3 sequences, over 10% seen once. Sequences were obtained from whole blood. This chain connects TRBV28 to TRBJ2-1, with TRBD1 matching 7 bases. This clonotype was obtained from an adult who was a healthcare worker with PCR-confirmed SARS-CoV-2 infection or an uninfected control (not recorded which). In DNA form, the CDR3 reads TGTGCCAGCAGTTTAATCAGGGGGAGCTCCTACAATGAGCAGTTCTTC. Amino acids: CASSLIRGSSYNEQFF.